The source of this TCR beta chain is a study of T cells in localized non-small cell lung cancer. Notes on the study in general: In adjacent lung, a median around 50 of the top 100 tumor clones were found.

Concerning this clone itself: Its antigen is currently unknown.

CDR3 length: 13 residues. Germline CDR1 and CDR2: SGHRS and YFSETQ. Losses at the gene ends were 6 bases for V and 2 bases for J; bases not matched to a gene: 4. Profiled with immunoSEQ multiplex PCR; TCRdb holds only in-frame clones, not every one. The table records tens of thousands of clones, 88% of them present only once. The sequence was collected from a woman aged 40-70 years with stage I squamous cell lung carcinoma. The sample consisted of peripheral blood, taken before any cancer treatment. V gene TRBV5-1 combines with J gene TRBJ2-5; 7 bases are shared with TRBD1. CDR3 loop: CASTPGGQETQYF. CDR3 bases: TGCGCCAGCACTCCAGGGGGTCAAGAGACCCAGTACTTC.